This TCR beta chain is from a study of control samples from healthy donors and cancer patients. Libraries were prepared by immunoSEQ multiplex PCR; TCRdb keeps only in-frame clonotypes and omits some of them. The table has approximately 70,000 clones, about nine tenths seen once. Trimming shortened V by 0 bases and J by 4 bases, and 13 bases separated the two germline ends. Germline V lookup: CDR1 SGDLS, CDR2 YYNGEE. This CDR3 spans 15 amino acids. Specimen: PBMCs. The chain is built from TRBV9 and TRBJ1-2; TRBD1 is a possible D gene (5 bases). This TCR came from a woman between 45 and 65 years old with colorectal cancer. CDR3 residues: CASSVGQGEPYGYTF. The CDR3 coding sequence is TGTGCCAGCAGCGTAGGCCAGGGAGAACCCTATGGCTACACCTTC.